This T cell receptor beta chain was found in a study of T-cell memory formation after mild COVID-19. Findings of the study overall: The study found balanced CD4/CD8 in clones contracting day 15 to 85 and a CD4+ lean in later expanders.

One entry per CDR3 protein, called by TCRdb with MiXCR from the 5' RACE reads. The profile shows roughly 160,000 distinct CDR3 sequences, over 10% of them singletons. This clonotype has ten or more counts. What it recognizes is unknown. V was clipped by 5 bases and J by 1 base; unmatched bases: 9. Germline assignment: CDR1 MNHEY and CDR2 SVGAGI. CDR3 length: 16 residues. The sample consisted of PBMCs or a T cell subset sorted from them (not recorded which). The TCR comes from a man aged 18 to 29 who had mild COVID-19 (a few samples of this study predate the infection). Cell type and time point are not known. This sequence joins TRBV6-5 and TRBJ2-5, with 8 bases that match TRBD2. The CDR3, as DNA: TGTGCCAGCAGTGCCCTAGGACGGGGGGGCCAAGAGACCCAGTACTTC. It translates to CASSALGRGGQETQYF.